This T cell receptor (beta chain) is from a study of long-term antiretroviral therapy in people with HIV. V lost 1 base and J lost 3, with 10 bases in between. CDR1 is SGHTA and CDR2 is FQGNSA in the germline V gene. CDR3 length: 15 residues. The authors ran the immunoSEQ assay, v3.0, at survey level. Profiled with immunoSEQ multiplex PCR; TCRdb holds only in-frame clones, not every one. The repertoire includes some 35,000 clones, approximately 95% of them detected once, and 3.5% to 4.5% sits in the top ten. The source of this sequence is a woman aged 50 to 60 with HIV. V gene TRBV7-2 combines with J gene TRBJ1-5, with D hard to call. The input for sequencing was unsorted PBMCs, taken more than 5 years after starting antiretroviral therapy. CDR3 residues: CASSLVEGFNQPQHF. Written as DNA, the CDR3 is TGTGCCAGCAGCTTAGTTGAAGGGTTCAATCAGCCCCAGCATTTT.